This note documents a single T cell receptor (beta chain) sequence. Antigen: not known. The record originates from a study of shared clonotypes between healthy human individuals. Naive CD8 cells, CD45RO-negative and positively selected for CCR7, excluded terminally differentiated effector memory CD45RA+ cells. Study results and caveats: As a rule, naive subsets had a larger estimated richness than memory subsets.

In germline, CDR1 is LNHDA, CDR2 SQIVND (reference sequence). CDR3 length: 15 amino acids. V was pared by 0 bases and J by 0 bases, with 8 bases between. The assay was immunoSEQ multiplex PCR, and TCRdb's table has in-frame clones only and misses some. The data show 760,000 or so clones, 96% seen once. The specimen was naive CD8+ T cells sorted from blood. This clonotype was sampled from a man aged 30 to 39 in good health. The J gene is TRBJ1-2, the V gene TRBV19; D call uncertain. The CDR3 DNA reads as TGTGCCAGTAGTATAGATCGGATAGCTAACTATGGCTACACCTTC. Its protein is CASSIDRIANYGYTF.